The 4 T cell receptor beta chains listed next were all sequenced from one sample in a study of Ad26.COV2.S vaccination and SARS-CoV-2 variants. Treatment noted: over 15 received Ad26.COV2.S at low or high dose, single or two shots; 5 received placebo; per-sample allocation not given. Material that was analyzed had been drawn on day 63 after the first vaccine or placebo injection. Using immunoSEQ multiplex PCR, the repertoire was profiled, and TCRdb retains in-frame clones only, with some absent. This repertoire shows 300,000 to 350,000 clones, around four fifths found once; its top ten account for roughly 2%. This specimen consisted of peripheral blood, obtained in a trial of Ad26.COV2.S vaccine versus placebo. The receptors come from a person aged 18-60 years who received the Ad26.COV2.S COVID-19 vaccine or a placebo.

This clone was seen just once. The chain is built from TRBV7-3 and TRBJ2-1; TRBD2 is a possible D gene (6 bases). The CDR3 spans 13 residues. V dropped 2 bases and J dropped 8 bases, with 10 bases sitting between them. Germline V lookup: CDR1 SGHTA, CDR2 FQGTGA. This CDR3 is CASSLGRGDEQFF. CDR3 sequence (DNA): TGTGCCAGCAGCTTAGGTCGCGGGGATGAGCAGTTCTTC.

This clone showed up just a few times. The chain joins TRBV5-1 to TRBJ2-2, with D unresolved. The germline gives CDR1 SGHRS, CDR2 YFSETQ. The CDR3 is 13 residues long. Trimming took 3 bases from V and 5 from J, leaving 8 bases between them. CDR3 region: CASSSDPTGELFF. In DNA, the CDR3 is TGCGCCAGCAGCTCGGACCCTACCGGGGAGCTGTTTTTT.

This rearrangement joins TRBV12-3 or TRBV12-4 to TRBJ2-1; 7 positions agree with TRBD2. The J segment lost 9 bases and the V segment lost 5 bases, leaving 4 bases of the junction unmatched. This CDR3 comprises 12 residues. CDR3 bases: TGTGCCAGCAGTGGACTAGGATTTGAGCAGTTCTTC. Protein: CASSGLGFEQFF.

The V gene is TRBV19, the J gene TRBJ2-5; 7 nucleotides agree with TRBD1. The CDR3 is made up of 13 amino acids. Germline CDR1 is LNHDA and CDR2 is SQIVND (reference sequence). V trimming: 10 bases; J trimming: 5 bases; junction bases outside the gene matches: 10. The CDR3: CATGTAASETQYF. CDR3 in DNA: TGTGCCACCGGGACAGCGGCTTCCGAGACCCAGTACTTC.